The rows below give T cell receptor beta chains drawn from one sample of a study of T cell changes during pregnancy in multiple sclerosis. The protocol was immunoSEQ multiplex PCR, while the TCRdb copy is restricted to in-frame clones and leaves out a portion. The profile shows tens of thousands of clones, 80% to 85% of them singletons. The specimen was CD4+ T cells from peripheral blood mononuclear cells, collected before pregnancy. These receptors all stem from a female donor with multiple sclerosis, enrolled in a pregnancy study. Each CDR3 is given with its conserved first and last residue. A D gene is named only where the DNA matches it firmly. Clone sizes are given selectively: once, few, many, or a class where the clone is expanded.

V gene	clone size	J gene	D gene	CDR3 protein	CDR3 DNA
TRBV30	-	TRBJ2-1	TRBD1	CAWSRGQGINEQFF	TGTGCCTGGAGTAGAGGACAGGGGATCAATGAGCAGTTCTTC
TRBV2	-	TRBJ1-2	-	CASSERGGDYGYTF	TGTGCCAGCAGTGAACGGGGGGGCGACTATGGCTACACCTTC
TRBV5-4	-	TRBJ1-2	-	CASSRANDRSFSNYGYTF	TGTGCCAGCAGCCGTGCAAACGACAGAAGTTTCTCTAACTATGGCTACACCTTC
TRBV5-4	-	TRBJ2-3	TRBD2	CASSLLLAGGRTDTQYF	TGTGCCAGCAGCTTGCTCTTAGCGGGAGGGCGCACAGATACGCAGTATTTT
TRBV7-9	-	TRBJ1-1	-	CASSLHDIRSEAFF	TGTGCCAGCAGCTTACACGACATCCGCTCGGAAGCTTTCTTT
TRBV18	-	TRBJ2-5	TRBD1	CASSLWDRGVVETQYF	TGTGCCAGCTCACTATGGGACAGGGGCGTAGTGGAGACCCAGTACTTC
TRBV2	-	TRBJ1-4	TRBD1	CASSAWTGLNEKLFF	TGTGCCAGCAGTGCGTGGACAGGATTGAATGAAAAACTGTTTTTT
TRBV10-1	few	TRBJ2-1	TRBD2	CASSGMGTSAHEQFF	TGCGCCAGCAGTGGCATGGGGACTAGCGCCCATGAGCAGTTCTTC
TRBV27	-	TRBJ1-6	-	CASSLTTRGNSPLHF	TGTGCCAGCAGCTTAACCACCAGGGGTAATTCACCCCTCCACTTT
TRBV11-2	-	TRBJ2-1	TRBD2	CASVLAGPYNEQFF	TGTGCCAGCGTATTAGCGGGACCATACAATGAGCAGTTCTTC
TRBV7-8	-	TRBJ2-7	-	CASSSGTDYEQYF	TGTGCCAGCAGCTCCGGGACTGATTACGAGCAGTACTTC
TRBV9	once	TRBJ2-2	-	CASRGGASNTGELFF	TGTGCCAGCAGAGGGGGGGCCTCGAACACCGGGGAGCTGTTTTTT
TRBV9	-	TRBJ2-1	-	CASSVGIADNEQFF	TGTGCCAGCAGCGTAGGGATAGCAGACAATGAGCAGTTCTTC
TRBV5-5	-	TRBJ1-1	-	CASSFSGPNTEAFF	TGTGCCAGCAGCTTTAGTGGGCCGAACACTGAAGCTTTCTTT
TRBV7-3	-	TRBJ2-3	-	CASSLGQRTDTQYF	TGTGCCAGCAGCTTAGGACAGAGGACAGATACGCAGTATTTT
TRBV7-3	-	TRBJ2-7	TRBD1	CASSPFPGGATYEQYF	TGTGCCAGCAGCCCCTTCCCAGGGGGCGCGACCTACGAGCAGTACTTC
TRBV18	-	TRBJ1-4	-	CASSPFASGHLTTANEKLFF	TGTGCCAGCTCACCATTTGCCTCGGGACACCTAACGACCGCTAATGAAAAACTGTTTTTT
TRBV19	once	TRBJ1-2	TRBD1	CASSRGLADRYTF	TGTGCCAGTAGCAGGGGGCTTGCTGATCGCTACACCTTC
TRBV19	-	TRBJ1-2	TRBD1	CASRPTGEDDGYTF	TGTGCCAGTAGACCGACAGGGGAGGACGATGGCTACACCTTC
TRBV19	medium-sized	TRBJ1-2	-	CASSMSYGVSYGYTF	TGTGCCAGTAGTATGTCATACGGGGTCAGCTATGGCTACACCTTC
TRBV5-3	-	TRBJ2-7	TRBD2	CARSLGGDKRDWSYEQYF	TGTGCCAGAAGCTTGGGGGGTGACAAGCGGGACTGGTCCTACGAGCAGTACTTC
TRBV11-3	-	TRBJ2-1	-	CASSSTGSGKNEQFF	TGTGCCAGCAGCTCGACAGGAAGTGGGAAGAATGAGCAGTTCTTC
TRBV5-4	-	TRBJ2-7	TRBD2	CASSFQRGVDEQYF	TGTGCCAGCAGCTTCCAGCGGGGGGTAGACGAGCAGTACTTC
TRBV6-6	-	TRBJ1-3	-	CASSLTASGTIYF	TGTGCCAGCAGTTTGACAGCTTCCGGCACCATATATTTT
TRBV7-2	once	TRBJ1-2	TRBD1	CASSLDRVGYTF	TGTGCCAGCAGCCTGGACAGGGTTGGCTACACCTTC
TRBV16	-	TRBJ1-4	-	CASSQSLSQGNEKLFF	TGTGCCAGCAGCCAATCGCTCTCGCAGGGGAATGAAAAACTGTTTTTT
TRBV5-1	-	TRBJ2-3	TRBD1	CASSLAGPGQSTDTQYF	TGCGCCAGCAGCTTGGCGGGCCCGGGACAGAGCACAGATACGCAGTATTTT
TRBV18	-	TRBJ2-3	-	CASSPVGVSTDTQYF	TGTGCCAGCTCACCAGTCGGGGTCAGCACAGATACGCAGTATTTT
TRBV6-6	-	TRBJ2-7	-	CASSPRDEQYF	TGTGCCAGCAGTCCTCGGGACGAGCAGTACTTC